Sequencing of this TCR beta chain was carried out in a study of blood T cell repertoires in COVID-19. For the study at large: COVID-19 samples collected from the United States, Italy and Spain covered acute and convalescent phases. Nucleic acid was either cDNA or gDNA, and it came from T cells, B-cell-depleted T cells, or PBMCs.

V lost 4 bases and J 3 bases, leaving 10 bases between the germline ends. CDR1 and CDR2 from the germline V gene are SGHKS and YYEKEE (reference sequence). This CDR3 is 13 amino acids long. Method: immunoSEQ multiplex PCR; TCRdb's copy keeps in-frame clones and lacks some. The sample carries fewer than 350,000 clones, around four fifths recorded once. The chain couples TRBV5-5 to TRBJ1-2; D call uncertain. The source of this sequence is a woman in her forties or fifties with active or convalescent COVID-19. Sequencing input: peripheral blood. In nucleotides, the CDR3 is TGTGCCAGCAGCCGGACGCGGGACTATGGCTACACCTTC. As protein: CASSRTRDYGYTF.